The entry below describes one T cell receptor (beta chain). Its antigen is still unknown. These data originate in a study of shared clonotypes between healthy human individuals. V was cut by 2 bases and J by 6 bases, with 7 bases left in between. Looked up from germline, CDR1 is SEHNR and CDR2 is FQNEAQ (reference sequence). The CDR3 consists of 13 residues. Unsorted PBMC DNA underwent sequencing on ten immunoSEQ deep assay plates. TCRdb keeps only in-frame clones here, not all; method: immunoSEQ multiplex PCR. The sample lists 450,000 to 500,000 clones, 79% seen once, with approximately 12% in the top ten. General study points: It was the few donors that limited the genetic and exposure-history diversity represented. An effect of sequencing depth on clonotype sharing among donors was expected.

Adult donors, all healthy and HIV-negative, had no recent acute infections or vaccinations. Sequenced input: PBMCs. The receptor was derived from a woman between 40 and 55 years old in good health. Some clones in this sample may be carry-over from other donors' samples. The V call is TRBV7-9, the J call TRBJ2-2, with D perhaps TRBD2 (5 bases). CDR3 sequence reads: CASSLSRAGELFF. The CDR3, as DNA: TGTGCCAGCAGCTTATCGAGGGCCGGGGAGCTGTTTTTT.